The present T cell receptor (beta chain) was sequenced within a study of blood T cell repertoires in COVID-19. Libraries were prepared by immunoSEQ multiplex PCR; TCRdb keeps only in-frame clonotypes and omits some of them. Of 250,000 to 400,000 clones listed, 90% are singletons. Trimming took 4 bases from V and 5 from J; bases not matched to a gene: 2. This CDR3 has 12 residues. The germline CDR1 and CDR2 sequences are SGDLS and YYNGEE. The receptor's source is a young woman with COVID-19, enrolled during active disease. This chain uses TRBV9 with TRBJ1-2; 7 bases fit TRBD1. What was sequenced was peripheral blood. Here the CDR3 DNA reads TGTGCCAGCAGCCAGACAGGGTATGGCTACACCTTC. Translating gives CASSQTGYGYTF.